The sequence of this TCR beta chain was determined in a study of cytomegalovirus exposure and HLA in healthy donors (dated by TCRdb to the late 2010s). Study-wide context: An earlier analysis of roughly 610 of the donors reported approximately 280 Gb of sequence data and around 100 million unique TCR beta sequences obtained from approximately 180 million T cells. An early release covering over 500 HLA-typed donors comprised 250 to 350 gigabases of sequencing data and about 90 million unique TCR sequences. Of the roughly 400 genotyped donors, 75% to 85% were placed in the genetic ancestry cluster associated with self-reported Caucasian donors. The study aimed to test whether signatures of past pathogen exposure could be identified by cataloging public T cell receptors. The study profiled the T cell repertoires of 550 to 700 subjects by immunosequencing and related them to cytomegalovirus serostatus. A separate validation cohort of 90 to 150 different subjects was used in addition to the roughly 720-subject first cohort. High-throughput TCR immunosequencing, statistical association of individual TCRs with disease status, and machine learning were combined to predict cytomegalovirus infection status. A later analysis re-examined previously published TCR beta repertoires from 610 or so donors and added high-resolution HLA genotyping to investigate patterns of TCR occurrence. Rather than using new phenotypic data, the later analysis identified candidate immune exposures from TCR beta sequences and from how often those sequences occurred across donors. In an earlier analysis of roughly 600 of the donors, high-throughput TCR beta sequencing was used to judge whether each TCR beta V gene segment behaved as functional or pseudogenic. Donor age, sex, ethnicity and CMV serostatus were compiled together with the repertoire data. Genome-wide SNP genotypes for about three fifths of the roughly 670 donors were used in a later genetic analysis, which treated that subset as a discovery cohort. Every repertoire in the discovery cohort had been generated on one and the same sequencing platform. HLA typing included class I and class II loci at four-digit resolution. The number of typed donors differed by locus: about 629-640 for A, B, C, DRB1 and DQB1; approximately 540 for DQA1; about 600 for DPA1; and 450 to 480 for DPB1. Because of strong linkage in the cohort, roughly five DR-DQ haplotypes were treated as single units for association and clustering. Among 350 to 400 genotyped donors of the cohort, an average of around 240,000 unique TCR beta nucleotide sequences were sequenced per donor, around a sixth of them non-productive.

General study outcomes and caveats: A group of highly shared sequence variants was considered likely to be a technical artifact of the sequencing pipeline. The classifier was reported to diagnose cytomegalovirus status with high specificity and sensitivity in both the original and validation cohorts. The study listed approximately 150 TCR beta chains as associated with cytomegalovirus. The authors suggested that the approach could potentially be generalized to other disease states and immunological phenotypes. The only immune exposure information available for the cohort was CMV serostatus. A later analysis found that HLA-associated TCR beta chains were more clonally expanded and had lower generation probabilities than equally common non-associated chains. Across donors, most TCR sequences were observed very rarely, whereas some public TCRs were present in many individuals. Assigning TCR associations to individual alleles was difficult when HLA alleles, especially DR and DQ, strongly co-occurred. A further reported finding was that TCR beta sequences accurately predicted the HLA-A and HLA-B alleles for most subjects in the first cohort. Because HLA typing was missing for some donors at each locus, association tests included only the typed subset. Some IMGT-functional V segments, including TRBV6-2 and TRBV6-3, could not be told apart with the 87-base-pair reads, so those segments were excluded. Linkage disequilibrium might explain the correlated functional status among segregating V segments, but an unknown experimental factor could not be excluded. Seventeen rarely observed V segments, including chromosome 9 orphons, were excluded from the earlier analysis of several hundred of the donors because counts were too low. According to a later analysis, most CMV-associated TCR beta chains appeared to be HLA-restricted, and the HLA associations seemed to be driven largely by CMV exposure. In vitro tests confirmed that a few of the cytomegalovirus-associated TCR beta chains recognize cytomegalovirus antigens. A later genetic analysis associated a missense DCLRE1C variant with V-gene and J-gene trimming of TCR beta chains, and an independent cohort replicated the association. According to a later analysis, TCR association rates differed among HLA loci, with DRB1 alleles showing the most associated TCRs and HLA-C alleles showing the fewest. Roughly uniform sequencing depth across donors was assumed in presence/absence analyses, although this assumption may not hold. According to a later analysis, parvovirus B19, influenza, CMV and Epstein-Barr virus appeared linked to several top co-occurrence clusters. A later analysis associated about 18,000 TCR beta sequences with specific HLA alleles at a false discovery rate of 0.05. Compared with the 666-donor mean, donors in an Asian-associated ancestry cluster had fewer N-insertions in productive TCRs, according to a later genetic analysis. The cohort was sequenced for TCR beta chains only, and without alpha or paired-chain data the features that could be detected were limited. In an earlier analysis of 450 to 750 of the donors, most TCR beta V segments appeared in productive rearrangements about 87% or about 30% of the time, broadly matching IMGT annotations.

After removal of 1 base from V and 2 bases from J, the junction retains 8 bases not matched to a gene. The CDR3 numbers 16 residues from cysteine through phenylalanine. Of the read, only the CDR3 DNA is kept; its 48 bases are in frame from base 1. Via the germline V gene, CDR1 is SGHTA and CDR2 FQGNSA. The cohort comprised around 690 healthy bone marrow donors. Cohort members were all nominally healthy when sampled, although unrecorded immune exposures were likely present. The donor tested CMV seropositive and was one of the 289 seropositive cohort members. Every donor gave a peripheral blood sample, and the peripheral blood mononuclear cells from that sample were used for TCR beta sequencing. The Qiagen DNeasy Blood Extraction Kit was used to extract genomic DNA from the blood cell samples. Libraries were built with the immunoSEQ multiplex PCR assay. The multiplex PCR relied on a mix of 60 forward primers for TCR Vbeta segments and 13 reverse primers for TCR Jbeta segments. A multiplex PCR assay on genomic DNA amplified the CDR3 region of rearranged TCR beta genes. Amplified TCR beta libraries were sequenced as 87-base-pair reads on the Illumina HiSeq System. In the original analysis: In a later analysis, roughly 80 million unique TCR beta chains were counted across the roughly 610 repertoires, and around 10 million of these chains were shared by at least two donors. A nearest-neighbor algorithm error-corrected the raw reads and collapsed the reads into unique sequences, merging closely related sequences to remove PCR and sequencing errors. Alignment of CDR3 sequences to IMGT reference sequences was used to assign V, D and J gene segments. Each retained sequence needed at least a six-nucleotide match to both a V gene segment and a J gene segment. A rearrangement counted as productive if the CDR3 had no stop codons and remained in frame with V and J, and every other rearrangement counted as non-productive. Following IMGT convention, CDR3 was defined as the stretch from the second conserved V-encoded cysteine up to the conserved J-encoded phenylalanine. The earlier analysis of around 640 of the donors excluded sequences that lacked an unambiguous match to a single V gene segment. In an earlier analysis of 450 to 700 of the donors, V segments were called functional above 56.7% productive rearrangements and were called segregating when the between-donor standard deviation exceeded 5%. A statistical classification framework was built for diagnosing cytomegalovirus status from the catalog of TCR beta chain sequences. In a later analysis, TCR nucleotide sequences were compared against IMGT/GENE-DB human TR gene sequences so that V and J genes could be assigned. The TCRdist pipeline was used in a later analysis to assign CDR3 sequences and most-parsimonious VDJ recombination scenarios. In a later analysis, each TCR beta chain was defined by its CDR3 amino acid sequence together with its V-gene family, and reads lacking a unique V-gene family were excluded. A later analysis removed over 500 highly shared, low-generation-probability nucleotide sequences to deal with suspected cross-contamination and a sequencing artifact. A later analysis calculated a clonal expansion index for each public chain from normalized within-repertoire ranks of inferred template counts. A later analysis computed generation probabilities with a VDJ recombination model fitted to out-of-frame rearrangements, and checked the results against IGoR. Hypergeometric tests were used in a later analysis to score TCR-TCR, TCR-HLA and TCR-CMV co-occurrence, with a repertoire-size bias correction applied to the TCR pairs. A later analysis estimated false discovery rates by permuting HLA or CMV assignments 20 times. In a later analysis, co-occurring TCRs were grouped with DBSCAN, and TCRdist sequence similarity was added when clustering was performed within HLA-allele-positive subsets. Co-occurrence clustering excluded repertoires with fewer than 30,000 or more than 120,000 public chains, plus five with anomalous nucleotide sharing. TCRdb mirrors the immuneACCESS table, restricted to in-frame sequences. Some clones are absent from its copies; in checked studies, under half trace to an unresolved V gene, and the reason for the others is unknown. V and J calls and clone size are copied from that table; D and trimming were computed from the DNA. The sample table shows roughly 100,000 clones, and 65% to 80% are seen once. The biggest ten clones account for under 6.5% of the sample.

As for this clone: Its antigen is still unknown. No much larger clone exists at a distance of one base, and base qualities are not known.

Recombination connected TRBV7-2 to TRBJ2-7; TRBD2 agrees with 7 junctional bases. The receptor's source is a woman in her forties or fifties in good health and CMV-seropositive. The specimen was PBMCs. CDR3 protein: CASSLGGTGRAYEQYF. The bases are TGTGCCAGCAGCTTAGGGGGGACGGGGAGGGCCTACGAGCAGTACTTC.